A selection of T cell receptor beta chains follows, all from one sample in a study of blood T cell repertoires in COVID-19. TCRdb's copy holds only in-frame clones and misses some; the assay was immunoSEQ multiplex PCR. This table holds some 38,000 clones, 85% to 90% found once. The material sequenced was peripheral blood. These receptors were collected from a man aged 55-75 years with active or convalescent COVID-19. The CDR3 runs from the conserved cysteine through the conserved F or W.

CDR3aa: CASIRQGTQYF
v_gene: TRBV6-6
j_gene: TRBJ2-5

CDR3aa: CASSPSASEYEQFF
v_gene: TRBV7-9
j_gene: TRBJ2-1

CDR3aa: CASRSGGGTGELFF
v_gene: TRBV7-7
j_gene: TRBJ2-2

CDR3aa: CASSLIAGSSYNEQFF
v_gene: TRBV11-2
j_gene: TRBJ2-1

CDR3aa: CASSPQTSLPPQHF
v_gene: TRBV7-2
j_gene: TRBJ1-5

CDR3aa: CAISDSGFGNQPQHF
v_gene: TRBV10-3
j_gene: TRBJ1-5

CDR3aa: CASRQGYGQPQHF
v_gene: TRBV12-3/TRBV12-4
j_gene: TRBJ1-5

CDR3aa: CASSLNRVSDTQYF
v_gene: TRBV27
j_gene: TRBJ2-3

CDR3aa: CATSEPRGSSTDTQYF
v_gene: TRBV24-1
j_gene: TRBJ2-3

CDR3aa: CATSDSETGRNTIYF
v_gene: TRBV24-1
j_gene: TRBJ1-3

CDR3aa: CASSDRPADRLSYNEQFF
v_gene: TRBV2
j_gene: TRBJ2-1

CDR3aa: CASSSGSTDTQYF
v_gene: TRBV11-2
j_gene: TRBJ2-3

CDR3aa: CASSEKGWGQGGNYGYTF
v_gene: TRBV6-1
j_gene: TRBJ1-2

CDR3aa: CASSLGSGAKGEQFF
v_gene: TRBV7-2
j_gene: TRBJ2-1

CDR3aa: CASSRDTPDTQYF
v_gene: TRBV19
j_gene: TRBJ2-3

CDR3aa: CATSTDTGNTIYF
v_gene: TRBV15
j_gene: TRBJ1-3

CDR3aa: CASSFGGNNQPQHF
v_gene: TRBV28
j_gene: TRBJ1-5

CDR3aa: CASSPSGKRLSQETQYF
v_gene: TRBV2
j_gene: TRBJ2-5

CDR3aa: CASSFARGQGTEAFF
v_gene: TRBV7-2
j_gene: TRBJ1-1

CDR3aa: CASKFSGSIGELFF
v_gene: TRBV25-1
j_gene: TRBJ2-2

CDR3aa: CASSWGYEAFF
v_gene: TRBV28
j_gene: TRBJ1-1

CDR3aa: CASSYLAGGQETQYF
v_gene: TRBV27
j_gene: TRBJ2-5

CDR3aa: CASSLLGQGSTDTQYF
v_gene: TRBV5-6
j_gene: TRBJ2-3

CDR3aa: CASSLEWTGPNTGELFF
v_gene: TRBV11-2
j_gene: TRBJ2-2

CDR3aa: CASSRQGANTEAFF
v_gene: TRBV6-5
j_gene: TRBJ1-1

CDR3aa: CASSSAGPSNTEAFF
v_gene: TRBV5-1
j_gene: TRBJ1-1

CDR3aa: CASSLRTGSYTEAFF
v_gene: TRBV7-2
j_gene: TRBJ1-1

CDR3aa: CASSQVQGLQPQHF
v_gene: TRBV4-1
j_gene: TRBJ1-5

CDR3aa: CASSSLTSGGNTQYF
v_gene: TRBV27
j_gene: TRBJ2-3

CDR3aa: CASSNRGGQETQYF
v_gene: TRBV27
j_gene: TRBJ2-5

CDR3aa: CASSPRDSLRALGQPQHF
v_gene: TRBV11-3
j_gene: TRBJ1-5

CDR3aa: CASRDRAKQPQHF
v_gene: TRBV6-5
j_gene: TRBJ1-5

CDR3aa: CASSPGGEGWNIQYF
v_gene: TRBV7-6
j_gene: TRBJ2-4

CDR3aa: CASSIPRTGLANEKLFF
v_gene: TRBV19
j_gene: TRBJ1-4

CDR3aa: CASRPTGAEETQYF
v_gene: TRBV5-1
j_gene: TRBJ2-5

CDR3aa: CASSLGGDDTEAFF
v_gene: TRBV7-9
j_gene: TRBJ1-1

CDR3aa: CASSLAGLAQVEQFF
v_gene: TRBV7-2
j_gene: TRBJ2-1

CDR3aa: CASRRTGGFGNTIYF
v_gene: TRBV28
j_gene: TRBJ1-3

CDR3aa: CASSQDVPAGSHYGYTF
v_gene: TRBV4-1
j_gene: TRBJ1-2

CDR3aa: CASRLGGGADTQYF
v_gene: TRBV4-1
j_gene: TRBJ2-3

CDR3aa: CASSLDRGPGYTF
v_gene: TRBV6-5
j_gene: TRBJ1-2

CDR3aa: CASSLAPTLNTEAFF
v_gene: TRBV7-9
j_gene: TRBJ1-1

CDR3aa: CASSYSAKTFYGYTF
v_gene: TRBV6-5
j_gene: TRBJ1-2